This T cell receptor (beta chain) was recorded in a study of blood T cells in healthy people across ages. Healthy Caucasian individuals from Russia aged about 6 to 90 served as donors. Isolated PBMCs totaled at least 6 million in each sample. Together with a sample-barcoded 5' primer, a J-beta primer mix was included in a second PCR lasting roughly 6 to 12 cycles. TCRdb reprocessed the 5' RACE reads via MiXCR and lists one record per CDR3 protein. The sample contains approximately 2,000,000 distinct CDR3 sequences, roughly two fifths of which appear only once. Sequenced material: blood. This clonotype was sampled from a human donor in good health.

For the CDR3, the DNA is TGTGCCAGCAGCTTGTCAGCGGGGGACCTCTACAATGAGCAGTTCTTC. This sequence encodes CASSLSAGDLYNEQFF. This sequence joins TRBV5-6 and TRBJ2-1; 8 positions agree with TRBD2. This CDR3 comprises 16 residues. Per the germline V gene, CDR1 is SGHDT and CDR2 is YYEEEE. V lost 1 base to trimming and J lost 3 bases; unmatched junction nucleotides: 6.